Listed below are T cell receptor beta chains from one sample, sequenced in a study of EBV T-cell therapy then PD-1 blockade in nasopharyngeal carcinoma. Antigen specificity for these receptors is unknown. Produced via immunoSEQ multiplex PCR; TCRdb's table is partial and in-frame only. The sample has 22,000 or so clones, over 75% seen once. The specimen was CD8+ T cells from blood, collected at day -245 from a patient whose treatment included autologous EBV-specific T cells and nivolumab. These receptors were obtained from a man in his forties or fifties with nasopharyngeal carcinoma. The CDR3 runs from the conserved cysteine through the conserved F or W. The D gene is left open where the match is weak. Clone size, where shown, is once, few, many, or a class for clones that have expanded.

cdr3_aa | cdr3_nt | clone_size | cdr3_length | v_call | d_call | j_call
CASSLGAGETQYF | TGTGCCAGCAGCTTAGGGGCCGGAGAGACCCAGTACTTC | . | 13 | TRBV11-3 | . | TRBJ2-5
CASSVSRGSGNTIYF | TGCGCCAGCAGCGTCTCCAGGGGCTCTGGAAACACCATATATTTT | . | 15 | TRBV4-1 | . | TRBJ1-3
CATSEGEPYNEQFF | TGTGCCACCTCGGAAGGGGAACCTTACAATGAGCAGTTCTTC | . | 14 | TRBV19 | . | TRBJ2-1
CASSRTGTLAASDYGYTF | TGTGCCAGCAGTCGTACCGGGACTCTGGCGGCCAGCGACTATGGCTACACCTTC | few | 18 | TRBV5-6 | . | TRBJ1-2
CASSPNQGPTETQYF | TGTGCCAGCAGCCCAAACCAGGGTCCGACGGAGACCCAGTACTTC | . | 15 | TRBV7-8 | . | TRBJ2-5
CASSFRGASSYEQYF | TGTGCCAGCAGCTTTCGGGGGGCGAGCTCCTACGAGCAGTACTTC | . | 15 | TRBV13 | . | TRBJ2-7
CASSFRTDLNTEAFF | TGTGCCAGCAGTTTCCGGACGGATCTGAACACTGAAGCTTTCTTT | . | 15 | TRBV6-2/TRBV6-3 | . | TRBJ1-1
CATYPWGPGQGAQDYGYTF | TGTGCCACCTACCCATGGGGGCCGGGACAGGGGGCGCAGGACTATGGCTACACCTTC | . | 19 | TRBV24-1 | TRBD1 | TRBJ1-2
CASTPGSGYEQYF | TGTGCCAGCACTCCGGGCTCAGGGTACGAGCAGTACTTC | . | 13 | TRBV27 | . | TRBJ2-7
CASSRASRVEQYF | TGCGCCAGCAGCAGAGCGTCGCGGGTCGAGCAGTACTTC | . | 13 | TRBV4-1 | . | TRBJ2-7
CASSLTPGGVLNEQYF | TGTGCCAGCAGCTTAACACCTGGGGGGGTCCTGAACGAGCAGTACTTC | . | 16 | TRBV13 | TRBD2 | TRBJ2-7
CASSGSGGSYNEQFF | TGTGCCAGCAGTGGTAGCGGGGGCTCCTACAATGAGCAGTTCTTC | . | 15 | TRBV6-4 | TRBD2 | TRBJ2-1
CAWAPGASTDTQYF | TGTGCCTGGGCCCCTGGTGCTAGCACAGATACGCAGTATTTT | . | 14 | TRBV30 | . | TRBJ2-3
CASSLRGTGGSSSPLHF | TGCGCCAGCAGCTTGCGCGGGACAGGGGGCTCCAGTTCACCCCTCCACTTT | . | 17 | TRBV5-1 | TRBD1 | TRBJ1-6
CASNEGDHNQPQHF | TGTGCCAGCAATGAGGGGGACCACAATCAGCCCCAGCATTTT | . | 14 | TRBV9 | . | TRBJ1-5
CASSWATVGGNTIYF | TGTGCCAGCAGTTGGGCTACGGTTGGTGGAAACACCATATATTTT | . | 15 | TRBV28 | . | TRBJ1-3
CASSIVTGGFGGYTF | TGTGCCAGTAGTATAGTGACAGGGGGCTTCGGTGGCTACACCTTC | few | 15 | TRBV19 | TRBD1 | TRBJ1-2
CASFESGNTIYF | TGTGCCAGTTTTGAGTCTGGAAACACCATATATTTT | . | 12 | TRBV10-3 | . | TRBJ1-3
CASSFGAGTGNRKNTEAFF | TGTGCCAGCAGCTTTGGGGCGGGTACAGGGAATAGAAAGAACACTGAAGCTTTCTTT | . | 19 | TRBV5-6 | . | TRBJ1-1
CASWANTGELFF | TGTGCCAGTTGGGCGAACACCGGGGAGCTGTTTTTT | . | 12 | TRBV19 | . | TRBJ2-2
CASSPWRGSETQYF | TGTGCCAGCAGCCCCTGGAGGGGTAGCGAGACCCAGTACTTC | once | 14 | TRBV7-6 | . | TRBJ2-5
CASSQDLGLFGELFF | TGCGCCAGCAGCCAAGATCTTGGGCTATTCGGGGAGCTGTTTTTT | . | 15 | TRBV4-3 | . | TRBJ2-2
CASSQTLANTGELFF | TGTGCCAGCAGCCAGACACTAGCGAACACCGGGGAGCTGTTTTTT | . | 15 | TRBV7-7 | . | TRBJ2-2
CAWSDFLTVNTEAFF | TGTGCCTGGAGCGATTTTTTGACAGTGAACACTGAAGCTTTCTTT | . | 15 | TRBV30 | . | TRBJ1-1
CASSGHPSNQPQHF | TGTGCCAGCAGCGGGCACCCTAGCAATCAGCCCCAGCATTTT | . | 14 | TRBV7-9 | . | TRBJ1-5
CASSSAGGYGYTF | TGTGCCAGCAGTTCCGCGGGTGGCTATGGCTACACCTTC | once | 13 | TRBV12-3/TRBV12-4 | . | TRBJ1-2
CASSPRPGAINYGYTF | TGTGCCAGCTCACCACGGCCCGGGGCAATCAACTATGGCTACACCTTC | once | 16 | TRBV18 | . | TRBJ1-2
CASSLGTAGANVLTF | TGTGCCAGCAGTCTAGGGACAGCTGGGGCCAACGTCCTGACTTTC | once | 15 | TRBV27 | TRBD1 | TRBJ2-6
CASSFEGGHQRVGWSQQYF | TGTGCCAGCAGCTTCGAGGGGGGGCATCAACGGGTCGGTTGGTCGCAGCAGTACTTC | . | 19 | TRBV11-2 | . | TRBJ2-7
CASSPGLGQGAIGYTF | TGTGCCAGCAGCCCAGGGCTGGGACAGGGGGCGATTGGCTACACCTTC | . | 16 | TRBV6-2/TRBV6-3 | TRBD1 | TRBJ1-2
CATSGQGLNTEAFF | TGTGCCACCAGCGGGCAGGGGCTGAACACTGAAGCTTTCTTT | once | 14 | TRBV15 | . | TRBJ1-1
CASSLGGALEAFF | TGTGCCAGCAGCTTAGGAGGGGCCCTTGAAGCTTTCTTT | . | 13 | TRBV7-2 | . | TRBJ1-1
CASSLTEFTEAFF | TGTGCCAGCAGCCTCACAGAATTCACTGAAGCTTTCTTT | . | 13 | TRBV7-3 | . | TRBJ1-1
CASSLLGRDTLQETQYF | TGTGCCAGCAGTTTATTGGGCCGGGACACCCTCCAAGAGACCCAGTACTTC | . | 17 | TRBV28 | . | TRBJ2-5
CASSSPADRGPNSNYGYTF | TGCGCCAGCAGCTCCCCCGCCGACAGGGGACCGAATTCTAACTATGGCTACACCTTC | . | 19 | TRBV5-1 | TRBD1 | TRBJ1-2
CASSLQGMNTEAFF | TGCGCCAGCAGCTTACAGGGTATGAACACTGAAGCTTTCTTT | . | 14 | TRBV5-1 | . | TRBJ1-1
CASSQTGTSGGETQYF | TGTGCCAGCAGCCAAACCGGGACTAGCGGGGGAGAGACCCAGTACTTC | few | 16 | TRBV4-2 | TRBD2 | TRBJ2-5
CASRDRGRNVYGYTF | TGTGCCAGCAGGGATAGGGGGAGGAACGTCTATGGCTACACCTTC | . | 15 | TRBV5-8 | . | TRBJ1-2
CASSYAEWGERDTQYF | TGTGCCAGCAGTTACGCAGAGTGGGGGGAGAGAGATACGCAGTATTTT | . | 16 | TRBV6-2/TRBV6-3 | . | TRBJ2-3
CASSQDGGGGGETQYF | TGTGCCAGCAGCCAAGACGGGGGCGGGGGGGGAGAGACCCAGTACTTC | . | 16 | TRBV3-1/TRBV3-2 | TRBD2 | TRBJ2-5
CASSPLIDGYTF | TGTGCCAGCAGTCCCCTTATTGACGGCTACACCTTC | . | 12 | TRBV6-5 | . | TRBJ1-2
CASSLWGNRGQQYF | TGTGCCAGCAGTTTATGGGGAAACAGGGGGCAGCAGTACTTC | . | 14 | TRBV27 | TRBD1 | TRBJ2-7
CASHAGWNSPLHF | TGTGCCTCACACGCGGGTTGGAATTCACCCCTCCACTTT | . | 13 | TRBV6-5 | . | TRBJ1-6
CASSQGLAADSSYNEQFF | TGTGCCAGCAGCCAAGGACTAGCGGCCGACAGCTCCTACAATGAGCAGTTCTTC | once | 18 | TRBV14 | TRBD2 | TRBJ2-1
CASSYSGREGTEAFF | TGTGCCAGCAGTTACTCGGGCAGGGAGGGTACTGAAGCTTTCTTT | . | 15 | TRBV6-5 | . | TRBJ1-1
CAWTVRGENTEAFF | TGTGCCTGGACGGTTCGGGGGGAGAACACTGAAGCTTTCTTT | . | 14 | TRBV30 | . | TRBJ1-1
CASSLSPGPMTEAFF | TGTGCCAGCAGTTTATCCCCAGGGCCTATGACTGAAGCTTTCTTT | . | 15 | TRBV27 | . | TRBJ1-1
CARSPIRDRDYGYTF | TGTGCCAGAAGCCCTATCCGGGACAGGGATTATGGCTACACCTTC | few | 15 | TRBV5-3 | TRBD1 | TRBJ1-2
CASSLTSGEFYEQYF | TGTGCCAGCAGTTTAACATCAGGGGAATTCTACGAGCAGTACTTC | . | 15 | TRBV27 | . | TRBJ2-7
CASSPNPLAGGPVYF | TGTGCCAGCAGCCCAAACCCACTAGCGGGGGGGCCGGTGTACTTC | . | 15 | TRBV7-9 | TRBD2 | TRBJ2-7
CASSLYPPRVSTDTQYF | TGTGCCAGCAGTTTATATCCCCCCAGAGTTAGCACAGATACGCAGTATTTT | once | 17 | TRBV27 | . | TRBJ2-3
CASSQWGQGAEAGELFF | TGCGCCAGCAGCCAATGGGGACAGGGGGCGGAAGCCGGGGAGCTGTTTTTT | . | 17 | TRBV4-3 | TRBD1 | TRBJ2-2
CASSFWEGTYEQYF | TGTGCCAGCAGTTTTTGGGAAGGGACCTACGAGCAGTACTTC | . | 14 | TRBV28 | . | TRBJ2-7
CASKTGWTSYNSPLHF | TGTGCCAGTAAGACAGGGTGGACCTCCTATAATTCACCCCTCCACTTT | . | 16 | TRBV19 | TRBD1 | TRBJ1-6
CASSQDRKRGGFETQYF | TGTGCCAGCAGCCAAGATCGTAAGCGGGGGGGCTTCGAGACCCAGTACTTC | . | 17 | TRBV3-1/TRBV3-2 | TRBD2 | TRBJ2-5
CASSPKTSGIDYEQYF | TGTGCCAGCAGCCCCAAGACTAGCGGGATCGACTACGAGCAGTACTTC | few | 16 | TRBV7-9 | TRBD2 | TRBJ2-7
CSAAGSPLRTYEQYF | TGCAGCGCAGCCGGGAGTCCCCTTAGGACCTACGAGCAGTACTTC | many | 15 | TRBV29-1 | . | TRBJ2-7
CASSPSSGENTGELFF | TGTGCCAGCAGCCCATCTAGCGGGGAGAACACCGGGGAGCTGTTTTTT | few | 16 | TRBV27 | TRBD2 | TRBJ2-2
CASSQQGAPSYEQYF | TGTGCCAGTTCCCAGCAGGGGGCCCCTTCCTACGAGCAGTACTTC | . | 15 | TRBV19 | TRBD1 | TRBJ2-7